This T cell receptor (beta chain) was captured by sequencing in a study of blood T cell repertoires in COVID-19. Study background: From T cells, B-cell-depleted T cells, or PBMCs came the material, which was cDNA or gDNA.

In the authors' workflow: From reference gene primer amplification, estimates of nucleated cell counts were derived. Assay used: immunoSEQ multiplex PCR; TCRdb lists only in-frame clones, some missing. The DNA was the basis for D and trimming; V, J and clone size are from that table. In the table there are approximately 59,000 clones, approximately 78% of which are singletons. The CDR3 sequence is 17 residues long. From germline, CDR1 is ENHRY and CDR2 SYGVKD. The junction had 10 bases not matched to a gene; V was cut back by 0 bases and J by 8 bases. The TCR originated in a man at least 80 years old with acute or convalescent COVID-19. The chain carries TRBV10-3 and TRBJ1-4; 9 bases are shared with TRBD1. The specimen was peripheral blood. The DNA of the CDR3 is TGTGCCATCAGTGAGTCGACATACAGGGGGCGATTCGAAAAACTGTTTTTT. This translates into CAISESTYRGRFEKLFF.